This T cell receptor beta chain was identified in a study of response to subunit inactivated influenza vaccine. Study observations and caveats: The authors put forward the suggestion that each seasonal influenza vaccination may bring in only a limited number of new T cells.

This clonotype was seen a handful of times. Its antigen is unknown. The CDR3 extends over 15 amino acids. V gave up 0 bases and J gave up 3 bases, with 11 bases separating them. Germline loops: CDR1 LNHNV, CDR2 YYDKDF (reference sequence). A single record per CDR3 protein comes from TCRdb applying MiXCR to the RT-PCR reads. The table shows around 580,000 distinct CDR3 sequences, with 11% to 15% occurring only once. The genes are TRBV15 and TRBJ2-5, with no clear D. The sequence derives from a man aged 45-65 years who received an inactivated influenza vaccine. The sample consisted of PBMCs from blood, taken roughly 13 days after vaccination. CDR3 DNA sequence: TGTGCCACCAGCAGAGATGACCCCCAAAAAGAGACCCAGTACTTC. It is translated as CATSRDDPQKETQYF. Looking up the rest from reference TRBV15 and TRBJ2-5 gives the full variable domain: DAMVIQNPRYQVTQFGKPVTLSCSQTLNHNVMYWYQQKSSQAPKLLFHYYDKDFNNEADTPDNFQSRRPNTSFCFLDIRSPGLGDTAMYLCATSRDDPQKETQYFGPGTRLLVL.